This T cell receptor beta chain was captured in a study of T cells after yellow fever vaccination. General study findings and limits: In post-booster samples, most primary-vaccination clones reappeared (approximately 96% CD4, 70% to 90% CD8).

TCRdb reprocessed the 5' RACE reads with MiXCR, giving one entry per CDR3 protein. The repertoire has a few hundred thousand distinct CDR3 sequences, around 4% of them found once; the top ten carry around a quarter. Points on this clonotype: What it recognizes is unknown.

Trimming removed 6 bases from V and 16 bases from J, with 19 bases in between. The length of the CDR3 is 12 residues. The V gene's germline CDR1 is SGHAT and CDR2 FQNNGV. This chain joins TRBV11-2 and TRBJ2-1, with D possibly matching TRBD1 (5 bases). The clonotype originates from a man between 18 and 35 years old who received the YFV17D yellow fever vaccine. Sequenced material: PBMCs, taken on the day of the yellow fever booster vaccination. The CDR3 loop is CASRGLAGREFF. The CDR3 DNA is TGTGCCAGCAGGGGGCTGGCAGGTCGCGAATTCTTC. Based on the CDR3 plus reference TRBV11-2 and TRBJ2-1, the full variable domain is EAGVAQSPRYKIIEKRQSVAFWCNPISGHATLYWYQQILGQGPKLLIQFQNNGVVDDSQLPKDRFSAERLKGVDSTLKIQPAKLEDSAVYLCASRGLAGREFFGPGTRLTVL.